A single sample gave rise to the 31 T cell receptor beta chains below, sequenced in a study of T cells in Graves' hyperthyroidism and ophthalmopathy. The investigators amplified TCR beta CDR3 regions from RNA transcripts. First-round RT-PCR of the TCR CDR3 relied on the HTBI primer set. MiXCR, applied by TCRdb to the multiplex PCR reads, yields one record per CDR3 protein. This sample has nearly 600,000 distinct CDR3 sequences, with approximately 13% found just once. Input material: blood. The receptor source for this set is a woman aged 25 to 45 with Graves' hyperthyroidism that later progressed to Graves' ophthalmopathy.

The CDR3 loop reads CASSQGRTGEQYF. The CDR3 region has the DNA TGTGCCAGCAGCCAAGGGAGAACGGGCGAGCAGTACTTC. The genes are TRBV14 and TRBJ2-7; the D is unclear. Trimming shortened V by 1 base and J by 6 bases, and 10 bases separated the two germline ends. The germline V gene encodes CDR1 SGHDN and CDR2 FVKESK. CDR3 length equals 13 residues. Filled out from reference TRBV14 and TRBJ2-7, the complete variable domain reads EAGVTQFPSHSVIEKGQTVTLRCDPISGHDNLYWYRRVMGKEIKFLLHFVKESKQDESGMPNNRFLAERTGGTYSTLKVQPAELEDSGVYFCASSQGRTGEQYFGPGTRLTVT.

This clonotype was seen more than once but under ten times. The chain carries TRBV4-1 and TRBJ1-6, with 9 bases fitting TRBD1. This CDR3 is 16 amino acids long. Trimming at V came to 3 bases and at J to 8 bases, leaving 8 bases not matched to a gene. CDR1 and CDR2 from the germline V gene are MGHRA and YSYEKL. DNA for the CDR3: TGCGCCAGCAGCCAGGTCGGGACAGGGAATGATTCACCCCTCCACTTT. It is translated as CASSQVGTGNDSPLHF.

This clonotype occurred many times. The CDR3 nucleotides are TGTGCCAGCAGTTTATCTAGGACAGGGACCTCTGGCGAGCAGTACTTC. Translating it yields CASSLSRTGTSGEQYF. The chain couples TRBV28 to TRBJ2-7, with TRBD1 matching 8 bases. With V trimmed by 1 base and J by 6 bases, 11 bases remained unmatched. Germline loops: CDR1 MDHEN, CDR2 SYDVKM. This CDR3 has 16 amino acids.

Notes on this clonotype: A read error may be the cause here, since a much bigger clone is one base away. The CDR3 does not end in the conserved phenylalanine or tryptophan, so this is likely a read error. The J gene is TRBJ2-7, the V gene TRBV12-3 or TRBV12-4; D possibly corresponds to TRBD2 (6 bases). V gave up 4 bases and J gave up 2 bases, with 24 bases separating them. The CDR3 covers 18 residues. For the CDR3, the DNA is TGTGCCAGCAGTTCATTGCGGGGCCCCTCCCCGCACCCCTACGAGCAGTACCTC. Translation: CASSSLRGPSPHPYEQYL.

Many counts were recorded for this clonotype. The chain uses TRBV7-3 and TRBJ2-1; maybe TRBD2 (6 bases). This CDR3 spans 14 amino acids. Looked up from germline, CDR1 is SGHTA and CDR2 is FQGTGA. The V end was cut by 0 bases, the J end by 6 bases, with 9 bases between. The CDR3 DNA follows: TGTGCCAGCAGCTTAACGGTGGGGGGCAATGAGCAGTTCTTC. Translation: CASSLTVGGNEQFF.

This clonotype has a handful of counts. This chain links TRBV7-9 with TRBJ2-1; D gene uncertain. Germline lookup yields CDR1 SEHNR and CDR2 FQNEAQ (reference sequence). This CDR3 is 16 amino acids long. The V end lost 2 bases, the J end lost 7 bases, and 18 bases lay between the germline ends. The CDR3 DNA reads as TGTGCCAGCAGCTTACAGTTGAGGAGTTTCGCGAATGAGCAGTTCTTC. Its translation: CASSLQLRSFANEQFF.

A note on this clonotype: A much larger clone lies one base from this, so it may be a read error. V is TRBV12-3 or TRBV12-4 and J is TRBJ1-1; D not resolved. V gave up 8 bases and J gave up 1 base, with 5 bases separating them. CDR3 length: 11 amino acids. The CDR3 is CASAGNTEAFF. Written as DNA, the CDR3 is TGTGCCAGCGCAGGGAACACTGAAGCTTTCTTT.

The V gene is TRBV5-6, the J gene TRBJ2-5; TRBD2 matches at 7 bases. CDR3 size: 15 residues. J gave up 0 bases and V 1 base, and 3 bases lay outside the gene matches. Germline loops: CDR1 SGHDT, CDR2 YYEEEE. In nucleotides, the CDR3 is TGTGCCAGCAGCTTGCCGCTAGCGGACCAAGAGACCCAGTACTTC. Residues: CASSLPLADQETQYF. Looking up the rest from reference TRBV5-6 and TRBJ2-5 gives the full variable domain: DAGVTQSPTHLIKTRGQQVTLRCSPKSGHDTVSWYQQALGQGPQFIFQYYEEEERQRGNFPDRFSGHQFPNYSSELNVNALLLGDSALYLCASSLPLADQETQYFGPGTRLLVL.

This clonotype was observed many times. The chain joins TRBV9 to TRBJ2-2; 9 bases match TRBD2. V dropped 4 bases and J dropped 8; count of bases not matched to a gene: 3. The CDR3 spans 13 residues. In germline, CDR1 is SGDLS, CDR2 YYNGEE. In nucleotides, the CDR3 is TGTGCCAGCAGCCGAAGCGGGAGGGGGGAGCTGTTTTTT. As protein: CASSRSGRGELFF.

This clonotype was counted at least ten times. This chain uses TRBV6-2 or TRBV6-3 with TRBJ1-4; D call uncertain. Looked up from germline, CDR1 is MNHEY and CDR2 is SVGEGT. The CDR3 has 15 amino acids. V was pared by 6 bases and J by 2 bases, with 13 bases between. This chain's CDR3 is CASSEETYTNEKLFF. CDR3 nucleotides: TGTGCCAGCAGCGAGGAGACTTATACTAATGAAAAACTGTTTTTT.

This clonotype was seen many times. J is TRBJ2-5 and V is TRBV27; D might be TRBD1 (6 bases). The CDR3 spans 14 residues. Trimming removed 6 bases from V and 0 bases from J, with 11 bases in between. Germline V gives CDR1 MNHEY, CDR2 SMNVEV (reference sequence). The CDR3 DNA is TGTGCCAGCAGGGGGACACCGTACCAAGAGACCCAGTACTTC. Protein: CASRGTPYQETQYF.

The chain uses TRBV12-3 or TRBV12-4 and TRBJ2-1; 7 positions match TRBD2. Trimming cost V 7 bases and J 4 bases; bases outside gene matches: 10. The CDR3 spans 15 residues. This CDR3 reads CASMVRRERYNEQFF. DNA for the CDR3: TGTGCCAGCATGGTCAGGCGGGAGAGATACAATGAGCAGTTCTTC.

This clonotype came up many times. The J gene is TRBJ1-4, the V gene TRBV27; D uncertain. The CDR3 loop spans 13 amino acids. The germline gives CDR1 MNHEY, CDR2 SMNVEV (reference sequence). Trimming left V 4 bases short and J 12 bases short, with 15 bases between. The CDR3 nucleotides are TGTGCCAGCAGTTGGTCTTCGACGAACCAACTGTTTTTT. This sequence encodes CASSWSSTNQLFF.

This clonotype was seen only a few times. V is TRBV29-1 and J is TRBJ2-1, with D unclear. V was trimmed by 1 base and J by 2 bases, leaving 9 bases between them. From germline, CDR1 is SQVTM and CDR2 ANQGSEA. CDR3 length: 14 residues. CDR3 residues: CSVEGERTYNEQFF. The CDR3 DNA is TGCAGCGTTGAAGGAGAGCGAACCTACAATGAGCAGTTCTTC.

This clonotype was picked up many times. J is TRBJ1-1 and V is TRBV30; D uncertain. The CDR3 totals 15 residues. Germline-derived CDR1 and CDR2 are GTSNPN and SVGIG (reference sequence). V was clipped by 2 bases and J by 3 bases, with 16 bases between them. CDR3 coding DNA: TGTGCCTGGAGTTGGTCGACCGGGAGTGACACTGAAGCTTTCTTT. It translates to CAWSWSTGSDTEAFF.

In its sample, this clonotype was seen many times. The V call is TRBV7-9, the J call TRBJ2-2, with unresolved D. The V and J ends lost 5 bases and 6 bases respectively, with 13 bases between them. This CDR3 is 14 amino acids long. Germline-derived CDR1 and CDR2 are SEHNR and FQNEAQ (reference sequence). CDR3 residues: CASSPGQGSGELFF. The CDR3 DNA follows: TGTGCCAGCAGCCCCGGTCAAGGGTCCGGGGAGCTGTTTTTT.

On this clonotype itself: A much larger clonotype is one base distant, so this may be a read error. The chain has TRBV30 and TRBJ2-1; 7 bases are shared with TRBD2. The length of the CDR3 is 19 residues. Germline V gene lookup returns CDR1 GTSNPN and CDR2 SVGIG (reference sequence). The CDR3, as DNA: TGTGCCTGGAGTGACGGGCAACAACCCGGACTAGTTGAGGCCAATGAGCAGCTCTTC. It encodes CAWSDGQQPGLVEANEQLF.

V usage is TRBV7-2 and J usage is TRBJ2-1; possibly TRBD2 for D (6 bases). This CDR3 has 14 amino acids. Per the germline V gene, CDR1 is SGHTA and CDR2 is FQGNSA. With 7 bases removed from V and 4 bases from J, the gap between germline ends came to 14 bases. CDR3 in amino acids: CASTFAGSYNEQFF. CDR3 in DNA: TGTGCCAGCACCTTCGCCGGGAGTTACAATGAGCAGTTCTTC.

This clonotype was counted at least ten times. This sequence joins TRBV28 and TRBJ2-7; weak D call: TRBD1 (6 bases). Trimming stripped 5 bases from V and 5 bases from J, with 16 bases between. The CDR3 loop spans 14 amino acids. The germline V gene encodes CDR1 MDHEN and CDR2 SYDVKM. The CDR3 loop is CASSPTGFVNEQYF. In DNA, the CDR3 is TGTGCCAGCAGTCCTACAGGGTTTGTCAACGAGCAGTACTTC. The full variable domain, in which reference TRBV28 and TRBJ2-7 provide the parts outside the CDR3, is DVKVTQSSRYLVKRTGEKVFLECVQDMDHENMFWYRQDPGLGLRLIYFSYDVKMKEKGDIPEGYSVSREKKERFSLILESASTNQTSMYLCASSPTGFVNEQYFGPGTRLTVT.

This clonotype occurred a few times. V usage is TRBV28 and J usage is TRBJ2-1, with D possibly being TRBD2 (5 bases). The CDR3 length is 13 residues. Trimming pared 6 bases from V and 8 bases from J, leaving 14 bases between. Per germline, CDR1 MDHEN and CDR2 SYDVKM. CDR3 coding DNA: TGTGCCAGCAGAACTCCGGGGTCGGATGAGCAGTTCTTC. Encoded protein: CASRTPGSDEQFF.

V usage is TRBV28 and J usage is TRBJ1-4, with D possibly being TRBD1 (5 bases). Germline V gene data show CDR1 as MDHEN and CDR2 as SYDVKM. CDR3 length: 15 amino acids. Trimming shortened V by 6 bases and J by 10 bases, and 21 bases separated the two germline ends. The CDR3 loop is CASSSAGTRGAKLFF. The CDR3 DNA sequence: TGTGCCAGCAGCTCCGCCGGGACCCGCGGGGCAAAACTGTTTTTT. The full variable domain, with the rest looked up from reference TRBV28 and TRBJ1-4, is DVKVTQSSRYLVKRTGEKVFLECVQDMDHENMFWYRQDPGLGLRLIYFSYDVKMKEKGDIPEGYSVSREKKERFSLILESASTNQTSMYLCASSSAGTRGAKLFFGSGTQLSVL.

The chain couples TRBV4-2 to TRBJ2-1; D remains unclear. The CDR3 covers 13 residues. Germline V lookup: CDR1 LGHNA, CDR2 YNFKEQ. V lost 1 base and J 6 bases, leaving 7 bases between the germline ends. The CDR3 bases are TGTGCCAGCAGCCAAGGAGGACCCAATGAGCAGTTCTTC. Its protein product is CASSQGGPNEQFF.

This rearrangement joins TRBV20-1 to TRBJ1-1, with D perhaps matching TRBD1 (6 bases). Germline V CDR1 and CDR2: DFQATT, SNEGSKA (reference sequence). V shed 3 bases and J shed 0 bases, with 14 bases lying between them. This CDR3 contains 15 residues. The CDR3 reads CSASLGGNMNTEAFF. In DNA, the CDR3 is TGCAGTGCTAGTCTAGGGGGAAACATGAACACTGAAGCTTTCTTT.

The CDR3 protein is CASSVVTSGGSGANVLTF. The DNA of the CDR3 is TGTGCCAGCAGCGTCGTGACTAGCGGAGGCTCTGGGGCCAACGTCCTGACTTTC. The gene calls are TRBV9 and TRBJ2-6; 9 positions agree with TRBD2. V shed 2 bases and J 0 bases; nucleotides not matched to a gene: 6. The CDR3 runs 18 residues. Per germline, CDR1 SGDLS and CDR2 YYNGEE.

CDR3 DNA: TGTGCCAGTAGTAGCGTTGAGGGGGCCGGCACAGATACGCAGTATTTT. Amino acids: CASSSVEGAGTDTQYF. The chain uses TRBV19 and TRBJ2-3; 7 nucleotides match TRBD1. The trim removed 4 bases at V and 1 base at J, leaving 8 bases unmatched. Per germline, CDR1 LNHDA and CDR2 SQIVND (reference sequence). This CDR3 has 16 residues.

This clonotype showed up just a few times. The V and J genes are TRBV6-1 and TRBJ2-5, with TRBD1 identical over 7 bases. The CDR3 has 14 residues. V trimming: 5 bases; J trimming: 5 bases; junction bases outside the gene matches: 8. Germline V CDR1 and CDR2: MNHNS, SASEGT. CDR3 sequence reads: CASSSDRVWETQYF. CDR3 DNA sequence: TGTGCCAGCAGTTCCGACAGGGTTTGGGAGACCCAGTACTTC.

This clonotype has ten or more counts. This rearrangement joins TRBV7-8 to TRBJ2-7; TRBD1 aligns across 9 bases. CDR1 is SGHVS and CDR2 is FQNEAQ in the germline V gene. CDR3 length: 15 residues. J lost 6 bases, V lost 4 bases, and 10 bases had no gene match. The CDR3 DNA reads as TGTGCCAGCAGCTCCACTCCCGACAGGGGGGGCGAGCAGTACTTC. Protein product: CASSSTPDRGGEQYF. The variable domain in full, with the rest retrieved from reference TRBV7-8 and TRBJ2-7, is GAGVSQSPRYKVAKRGQDVALRCDPISGHVSLFWYQQALGQGPEFLTYFQNEAQLDKSGLPSDRFFAERPEGSVSTLKIQRTQQEDSAVYLCASSSTPDRGGEQYFGPGTRLTVT.

This clonotype was observed many times. The chain couples TRBV11-2 to TRBJ2-5; TRBD1 is a possible D gene (5 bases). CDR1 SGHAT and CDR2 FQNNGV come from the germline V gene. The CDR3 runs 18 residues. The V end lost 2 bases, the J end lost 2 bases, and 21 bases lay between the germline ends. In DNA form, the CDR3 reads TGTGCCAGCAGCTTAATCTCATGGGCAGGGCGACCTCAAGAGACCCAGTACTTC. It codes for CASSLISWAGRPQETQYF. Based on the CDR3 plus reference TRBV11-2 and TRBJ2-5, the full variable domain is EAGVAQSPRYKIIEKRQSVAFWCNPISGHATLYWYQQILGQGPKLLIQFQNNGVVDDSQLPKDRFSAERLKGVDSTLKIQPAKLEDSAVYLCASSLISWAGRPQETQYFGPGTRLLVL.

The V and J genes are TRBV27 and TRBJ2-3; a weak D match, TRBD2 (5 bases). The CDR3 contains 14 residues. The germline V gene has CDR1 MNHEY and CDR2 SMNVEV (reference sequence). V lost 6 bases to trimming and J lost 3 bases, with 13 bases between them. The CDR3 region is CASRRSSATDTQYF. In DNA form, the CDR3 reads TGTGCCAGCAGGAGGAGTAGCGCGACAGATACGCAGTATTTT.

This clonotype was counted many times. V usage is TRBV12-3 or TRBV12-4 and J usage is TRBJ1-1; D is possibly TRBD1 (5 bases). Trimming took 3 bases from V and 1 from J, leaving 9 bases between them. The CDR3 is 14 residues long. CDR3 in amino acids: CASSFRASNTEAFF. The CDR3 DNA follows: TGTGCCAGCAGTTTCAGGGCTTCGAACACTGAAGCTTTCTTT.

This clonotype was observed a handful of times. The V call is TRBV24-1, the J call TRBJ2-3, with 10 bases matching TRBD2. From germline, CDR1 is KGHDR and CDR2 SFDVKD. The CDR3 consists of 16 residues. Trimming took 4 bases from V and 2 from J; bases not matched to a gene: 5. The CDR3 DNA reads TGTGCCACCAGTGAGACCGGGACTAGCGTCACAGATACGCAGTATTTT. Its translation is CATSETGTSVTDTQYF.